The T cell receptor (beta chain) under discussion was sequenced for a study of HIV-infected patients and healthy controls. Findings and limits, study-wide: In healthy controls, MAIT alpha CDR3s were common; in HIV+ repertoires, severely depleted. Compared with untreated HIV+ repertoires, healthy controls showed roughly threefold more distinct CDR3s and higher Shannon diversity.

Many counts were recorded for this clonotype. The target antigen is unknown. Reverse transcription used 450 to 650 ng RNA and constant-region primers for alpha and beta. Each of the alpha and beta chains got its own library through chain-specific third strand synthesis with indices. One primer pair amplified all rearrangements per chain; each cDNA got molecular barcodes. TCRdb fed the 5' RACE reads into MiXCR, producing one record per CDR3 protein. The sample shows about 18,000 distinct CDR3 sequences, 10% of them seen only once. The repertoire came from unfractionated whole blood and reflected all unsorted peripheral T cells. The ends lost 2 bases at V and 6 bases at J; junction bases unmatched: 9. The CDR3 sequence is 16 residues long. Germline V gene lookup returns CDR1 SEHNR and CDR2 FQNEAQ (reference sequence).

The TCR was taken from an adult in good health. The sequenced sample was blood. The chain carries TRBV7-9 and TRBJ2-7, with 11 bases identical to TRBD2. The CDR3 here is CASSLSGTSGSIEQYF. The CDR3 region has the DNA TGTGCCAGCAGCTTATCGGGGACTAGCGGCAGCATCGAGCAGTACTTC.